A selection of T cell receptor beta chains follows, all from one sample in a study of control samples from healthy donors and cancer patients. Here immunoSEQ multiplex PCR was the method, and the copy in TCRdb shows in-frame clones only, minus some. The table records some 95,000 clones, around 90% of them present only once. The specimen sequenced was blood. The origin of the receptors is a human donor in good health. The donor label of this sample is uncertain. The CDR3 runs from the conserved cysteine through the conserved F or W. D genes are given only for firm matches. Clone sizes are given selectively: once, few, many, or a class where the clone is expanded.

J,D,V,size,DNA,CDR3
TRBJ1-3,TRBD1,TRBV7-2,-,TGTGCCAGCAGCTTATGGGCAACAGGGGTGGGTGGAAACACCATATATTTT,CASSLWATGVGGNTIYF
TRBJ2-4,-,TRBV15,-,TGTGCCACCAGCAGTCCTCGTGTAGCCAAAAACATTCAGTACTTC,CATSSPRVAKNIQYF
TRBJ2-4,-,TRBV15,-,TGTGCCACCAGCAGAGATGATCCAGGGGGGGCCAAAAACATTCAGTACTTC,CATSRDDPGGAKNIQYF
TRBJ2-5,-,TRBV5-6,-,TGTGCCAGCAGCCTGGAAGGACCCACTATATACTTC,CASSLEGPTIYF
TRBJ1-4,-,TRBV2,-,TGTGCCAGCAGTGAAGCAGGGAGGGGGGGAACTAATGAAAAACTGTTTTTT,CASSEAGRGGTNEKLFF
TRBJ2-7,-,TRBV6-1,-,TGTGCCAGCAGTGACCTTGAGCAGTACTTC,CASSDLEQYF
TRBJ1-2,-,TRBV7-3,-,TGTGCCAGCAGCTTAAATGGAGGGGCGATGAGTGGCTACACCTTC,CASSLNGGAMSGYTF
TRBJ1-1,-,TRBV27,once,TGTGCCAGCAGTTTATGGGGGGGGAACACCCTCACTGAAGCTTTCTTT,CASSLWGGNTLTEAFF
TRBJ2-5,-,TRBV6-5,-,TGTGCCAGCAGTTACAGAAATGGGGGAGAGGAGACCCAGTACTTC,CASSYRNGGEETQYF
TRBJ1-2,-,TRBV24-1,-,TGTGCCACCAGTGACTCAAGGCGCGGAGGGAGAGGCTATGGCTACACCTTC,CATSDSRRGGRGYGYTF
TRBJ1-2,-,TRBV29-1,-,TGCAGCGTTGTCGGGGCAGAGCCCTATGGCTACACCTTC,CSVVGAEPYGYTF
TRBJ2-7,-,TRBV7-2,-,TGTGCCAGCAGCTTAGAATTGGGTCGGGGCTACGAGCAGTACTTC,CASSLELGRGYEQYF
TRBJ2-1,TRBD1,TRBV6-5,-,TGTGCCAGCAGTATCGAGACAGGGGGCTACAATGAGCAGTTCTTC,CASSIETGGYNEQFF
TRBJ1-2,TRBD1,TRBV4-3,-,TGCGCCAGCAGCCAAGAGCCGGGACAGGGGGCGCTTGGCTACACCTTC,CASSQEPGQGALGYTF
TRBJ2-1,-,TRBV11-2,-,TGTGCCAGCAGGACTCACAGGCGGGCCTACAATGAGCAGTTCTTC,CASRTHRRAYNEQFF
TRBJ2-5,TRBD2,TRBV6-1,-,TGTGCCAGCAGTGTAGGGCCAGCGGGGGGTGGCGGGACCCAGTACTTC,CASSVGPAGGGGTQYF
TRBJ2-2,-,TRBV5-1,once,TGCGCCAGCAGCTTGCGGGGTCCGAACACCGGGGAGCTGTTTTTT,CASSLRGPNTGELFF
TRBJ2-7,TRBD1,TRBV4-1,-,TGCGCCAGCAGCCAAGACCGGACGGCAGGGGGCCACGAGCAGTACTTC,CASSQDRTAGGHEQYF
TRBJ2-2,TRBD2,TRBV28,once,TGTGCCAGCAGTTCCCTGGGGATAGCGGGGGTTAACACCGGGGAGCTGTTTTTT,CASSSLGIAGVNTGELFF
TRBJ1-4,TRBD1,TRBV19,-,TGTGCCAGTAGTATCGGGACAGGACATGAAAAACTGTTTTTT,CASSIGTGHEKLFF